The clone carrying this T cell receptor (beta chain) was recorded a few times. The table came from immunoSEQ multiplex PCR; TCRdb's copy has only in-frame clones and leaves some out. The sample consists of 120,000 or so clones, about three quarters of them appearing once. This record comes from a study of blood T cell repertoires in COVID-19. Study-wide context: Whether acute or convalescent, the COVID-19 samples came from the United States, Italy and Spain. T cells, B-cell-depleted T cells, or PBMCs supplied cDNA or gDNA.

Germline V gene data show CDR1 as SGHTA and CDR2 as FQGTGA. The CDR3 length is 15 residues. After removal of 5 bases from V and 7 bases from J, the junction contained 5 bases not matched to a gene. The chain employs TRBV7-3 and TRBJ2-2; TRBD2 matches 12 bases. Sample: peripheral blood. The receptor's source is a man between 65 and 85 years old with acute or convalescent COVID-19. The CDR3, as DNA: TGTGCCAGCAGCGCTAGCGGGAGGGCTGGCGGGGAGCTGTTTTTT. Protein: CASSASGRAGGELFF.